This T cell receptor (beta chain) was recorded in a study of blood T cell repertoires in COVID-19. The CDR3 runs to 15 residues. Germline CDR1 SGHAT, CDR2 FQNNGV. J was trimmed by 3 bases and V by 4 bases; bases with no gene match: 8. Data came from immunoSEQ multiplex PCR; TCRdb stores just in-frame clones and leaves some out. The sample has about 120,000 clones, around 64% seen once. Sequences were obtained from peripheral blood. This chain links TRBV11-2 with TRBJ1-2, with 7 nucleotides matching TRBD1. The clonotype comes from a human donor with acute or convalescent COVID-19. The donor label of this sample is uncertain. In nucleotides, the CDR3 is TGTGCCAGCAGCTCGGGGGACAGAAACTACTATGGCTACACCTTC. It is translated as CASSSGDRNYYGYTF.